Following are 17 T cell receptor beta chains from one sample sequenced in a study of blood T cell repertoires in COVID-19. Generated by immunoSEQ multiplex PCR, the TCRdb table keeps only in-frame clones and is missing some. This table has approximately 120,000 clones, 70% to 90% appearing once. Sequencing was carried out using peripheral blood. The receptors shown here come from a woman of 80 years or more with acute or convalescent COVID-19.

This clone was observed a single time. This rearrangement joins TRBV7-9 to TRBJ2-1; TRBD2 matches 12 bases. V was clipped by 1 base and J by 12 bases; unmatched bases: 7. CDR3 length: 15 amino acids. Germline CDR1 is SEHNR and CDR2 is FQNEAQ (reference sequence). CDR3: CASSLEWGLAGWQFF. DNA for the CDR3: TGTGCCAGCAGCTTAGAGTGGGGACTAGCGGGCTGGCAGTTCTTC. Variable domain in full (rest from reference TRBV7-9 and TRBJ2-1): DTGVSQNPRHKITKRGQNVTFRCDPISEHNRLYWYRQTLGQGPEFLTYFQNEAQLEKSRLLSDRFSAERPKGSFSTLEIQRTEQGDSAMYLCASSLEWGLAGWQFFGPGTRLTVL.

The V gene is TRBV9, the J gene TRBJ1-3; D is perhaps TRBD1 (6 bases). CDR3 length: 16 residues. V lost 3 bases and J 4 bases, leaving 17 bases between the germline ends. In germline, CDR1 is SGDLS, CDR2 YYNGEE. The CDR3 reads CASSALQGRRGNTIYF. CDR3 sequence (DNA): TGTGCCAGCAGCGCCCTACAGGGACGTCGAGGAAACACCATATATTTT.

The V gene is TRBV19, the J gene TRBJ2-3; TRBD2 aligns across 10 bases. The CDR3 consists of 15 residues. V shed 3 bases, J shed 2 bases, and the junction held 2 bases outside the gene matches. Looked up from germline, CDR1 is LNHDA and CDR2 is SQIVND (reference sequence). CDR3 coding DNA: TGTGCCAGTAGTATCAGCGGGGGGGCCACAGATACGCAGTATTTT. The encoded protein is CASSISGGATDTQYF.

The chain joins TRBV5-1 to TRBJ1-6, with D possibly TRBD1 on 6 matching bases. The CDR3 is 15 residues long. Trimming took 2 bases from V and 6 from J, leaving 12 bases between them. The germline gives CDR1 SGHRS, CDR2 YFSETQ. CDR3 residues: CASSFGGRGNSPLHF. The CDR3 region has the DNA TGCGCCAGCAGCTTCGGGGGGCGAGGTAATTCACCCCTCCACTTT.

The chain employs TRBV3-1 (or the pseudogene TRBV3-2) and TRBJ1-3; the D gene is possibly TRBD1 (6 bases). V lost 2 bases to trimming and J lost 2 bases, with 13 bases between them. CDR1 is LGHDT and CDR2 is YNNKEL in the germline V gene (reference sequence). The CDR3 has 16 amino acids. This CDR3 reads CASSQMAGAAGNTIYF. In nucleotides, the CDR3 is TGTGCCAGCAGCCAAATGGCAGGGGCCGCTGGAAACACCATATATTTT.

The genes are TRBV28 and TRBJ2-1; 9 nucleotides agree with TRBD2. CDR1 is MDHEN, CDR2 SYDVKM, per germline. The CDR3 contains 16 residues. Germline trimming cut 2 bases from V and 3 bases from J; bases unmatched to any gene: 5. The CDR3 sequence is CASSLTSSGIYNEQFF. CDR3 nucleotide sequence: TGTGCCAGCAGTTTAACATCTAGCGGGATCTACAATGAGCAGTTCTTC.

V is TRBV5-1 and J is TRBJ1-2; the D is unclear. V gave up 0 bases and J gave up 1 base, with 10 bases separating them. The CDR3 is made up of 15 amino acids. Germline lookup yields CDR1 SGHRS and CDR2 YFSETQ. The CDR3 loop is CASSLGGADNYGYTF. The CDR3 DNA follows: TGCGCCAGCAGCTTGGGGGGAGCGGATAACTATGGCTACACCTTC.

This clone appeared a single time. The chain joins TRBV18 to TRBJ2-4; TRBD1 matches at 9 bases. J gave up 7 bases and V 6 bases, and 7 bases lay outside the gene matches. The CDR3 contains 14 residues. The germline V gene has CDR1 KGHSH and CDR2 LQKENI. The CDR3 region is CASSPDRGSNIQYF. The CDR3 DNA reads as TGTGCCAGCTCTCCGGACAGGGGATCGAACATTCAGTACTTC.

This CDR3 reads CASSYGTNQETQYF. The CDR3 DNA reads TGTGCCAGCAGCTACGGGACAAACCAAGAGACCCAGTACTTC. The chain carries TRBV9 and TRBJ2-5; D possibly corresponds to TRBD1 (6 bases). The CDR3 runs to 14 residues. Per germline, CDR1 SGDLS and CDR2 YYNGEE. V was cut by 4 bases and J by 0 bases, with 10 bases left in between.

This clone occurred once. The CDR3 nucleotides read TGTGCCAGCAGTTTATTGACTGCGGATCAGCCCCAGCATTTT. This gives the protein CASSLLTADQPQHF. The V call is TRBV28, the J call TRBJ1-5; D remains ambiguous. V lost 1 base and J lost 5, with 9 bases in between. The germline CDR1 and CDR2 sequences are MDHEN and SYDVKM. The CDR3 loop spans 14 amino acids.

The rearrangement links TRBV4-1 to TRBJ1-2; TRBD1 matches at 7 bases. The CDR3 extends over 13 amino acids. The germline V gene has CDR1 MGHRA and CDR2 YSYEKL. Germline trimming cut 3 bases from V and 2 bases from J; bases unmatched to any gene: 0. The DNA for the CDR3 is TGCGCCAGCAGCCAGACAGGGAACTATGGCTACACCTTC. It specifies CASSQTGNYGYTF.

CDR3 DNA: TGTGCCAGCAGCCCCGGGACAGGGGGTTCGGACACTGAAGCTTTCTTT. Amino acids: CASSPGTGGSDTEAFF. J is TRBJ1-1 and V is TRBV6-6; 11 bases match TRBD1. Trimming took 6 bases from V and 3 from J; bases not matched to a gene: 9. The CDR3 totals 16 residues. CDR1 and CDR2 from the germline V gene are MNHNY and SVGAGI (reference sequence).

This chain connects TRBV28 to TRBJ2-4; D unclear. The CDR3 totals 14 residues. V was clipped by 7 bases and J by 0 bases, with 10 bases between them. CDR1 is MDHEN, CDR2 SYDVKM, per germline. DNA of the CDR3: TGTGCCAGCACCAATACAGTAGCCAAAAACATTCAGTACTTC. It translates to CASTNTVAKNIQYF. Full variable domain (missing parts from reference TRBV28 and TRBJ2-4): DVKVTQSSRYLVKRTGEKVFLECVQDMDHENMFWYRQDPGLGLRLIYFSYDVKMKEKGDIPEGYSVSREKKERFSLILESASTNQTSMYLCASTNTVAKNIQYFGAGTRLSVL.

This clone was observed a few times. The V call is TRBV19, the J call TRBJ1-5, with D uncertain. Germline V gene lookup returns CDR1 LNHDA and CDR2 SQIVND (reference sequence). V dropped 9 bases and J dropped 1 base, with 16 bases sitting between them. The CDR3 consists of 15 residues. Here the CDR3 DNA reads TGTGCCAGCCGCAACTTCGGTTCGAGCAATCAGCCCCAGCATTTT. The encoded protein is CASRNFGSSNQPQHF.

In this sample, this clone turned up a few times. This rearrangement joins TRBV19 to TRBJ1-4, with D perhaps TRBD1 (5 bases). The germline V gene encodes CDR1 LNHDA and CDR2 SQIVND (reference sequence). Trimming left V 0 bases short and J 8 bases short, with 10 bases between. This CDR3 has 14 amino acids. CDR3 loop: CASSIETASEKLFF. In DNA, the CDR3 is TGTGCCAGTAGTATAGAGACAGCTTCAGAAAAACTGTTTTTT.

The V gene is TRBV6-5, the J gene TRBJ2-1; 9 bases align to TRBD2. The CDR3 consists of 14 residues. Germline V CDR1 and CDR2: MNHEY, SVGAGI. The junction had 9 bases not matched to a gene; V was cut back by 6 bases and J by 9 bases. CDR3: CASSGTSRGIEQFF. Written as DNA, the CDR3 is TGTGCCAGCAGCGGGACTAGCCGGGGAATTGAGCAGTTCTTC.

The CDR3 sequence is CASSPREASSYEQYF. The CDR3 region has the DNA TGTGCCAGCAGCCCTCGGGAGGCATCCTCCTACGAGCAGTACTTC. This chain uses TRBV4-2 with TRBJ2-7; 7 bases are a match to TRBD2. The J segment lost 0 bases and the V segment lost 4 bases, leaving 6 bases of the junction unmatched. Germline V CDR1 and CDR2: LGHNA, YNFKEQ. The CDR3 runs 15 residues.